The subject of this entry is one T cell receptor beta chain. The antigen is unknown. This entry belongs to a study of T cell repertoires in cytomegalovirus infection. General observations from the study: HLA-C-restricted CMV-specific TCR beta clonotypes were dominant in the ex vivo response.

TCRdb re-called the reads with MiXCR, one entry per CDR3 protein. This sample has 900,000 to 950,000 distinct CDR3 sequences, with 25% to 40% found just once. Material: cultured CD8+ T cells from PBMCs, obtained from culture after CMV antigen stimulation. The origin of this receptor is a human donor in good health (CMV status not recorded). Some clones in this sample may be carry-over from other donors' samples.

The CDR3 loop reads CASTITGNNQPQHF. The CDR3 DNA reads as TGTGCCAGCACTATTACCGGGAACAATCAGCCCCAGCATTTT. The chain uses TRBV6-2 or TRBV6-3 and TRBJ1-5; D gene unclear. Germline CDR1 MNHEY, CDR2 SVGEGT. This CDR3 region has 14 residues. Between the trimmed V and J ends, which lost 7 bases and 3 bases, there was a span of 13 bases.